The 20 T cell receptor beta chains below all came from one sample that was sequenced in a study of cytomegalovirus exposure and HLA in healthy donors. The PCR ran on 60 Vbeta and 13 Jbeta primers. Here immunoSEQ multiplex PCR was the method, and the copy in TCRdb shows in-frame clones only, minus some. This sample has about 170,000 clones, with about four fifths found just once. The sequencing input was PBMCs. These receptors were taken from a woman between 45 and 60 years old in good health and CMV-seropositive.

With respect to this clone: Other DNA sequences in the same sample also yield this CDR3. The chain couples TRBV7-9 to TRBJ2-3, with D perhaps matching TRBD1 (6 bases). This CDR3 region has 13 residues. CDR1 and CDR2 (germline): SEHNR, FQNEAQ (reference sequence). V lost 5 bases to trimming and J lost 6 bases, with 12 bases between them. This CDR3 is CASSPTGTDTQYF. The CDR3 DNA sequence: TGTGCCAGCAGCCCTACAGGGACCGATACGCAGTATTTT.

CDR3 sequence: CASSTGLADIQYF. DNA of the CDR3: TGTGCCAGCAGCACTGGACTAGCGGACATTCAGTACTTC. The genes are TRBV27 and TRBJ2-4; 10 bases line up with TRBD2. Germline trimming cut 6 bases from V and 8 bases from J; bases unmatched to any gene: 4. CDR1 is MNHEY and CDR2 is SMNVEV in the germline V gene (reference sequence). CDR3 length: 13 amino acids.

The V call is TRBV28, the J call TRBJ2-3, with no clear D. The length of the CDR3 is 13 residues. Germline CDR1 and CDR2: MDHEN and SYDVKM. V lost 6 bases and J lost 2, with 9 bases in between. Written as DNA, the CDR3 is TGTGCCAGCAGCCGTCCTAACACAGATACGCAGTATTTT. Residues: CASSRPNTDTQYF.

This sequence joins TRBV19 and TRBJ2-7, with a tentative D call TRBD2 (6 bases). V lost 7 bases and J lost 1, with 14 bases in between. Germline CDR1 reads LNHDA; CDR2 reads SQIVND (reference sequence). This CDR3 region has 14 residues. CDR3 region: CASTGTFDSYEQYF. The CDR3 bases are TGTGCCAGTACCGGGACTTTCGATTCCTACGAGCAGTACTTC.

This clone was seen a handful of times. The rearrangement joins TRBV2 to TRBJ1-4, with 9 bases matching TRBD1. The V gene's germline CDR1 is SNHLY and CDR2 FYNNEI. The CDR3 extends over 14 amino acids. Trimming removed 7 bases from V and 7 bases from J; junction bases left unmatched: 7. CDR3 in DNA: TGTGCCAGCATCCTACAGGGGGCGGGTGAAAAACTGTTTTTT. Translating it yields CASILQGAGEKLFF.

The chain links TRBV6-4 to TRBJ2-5; 7 bases are a match to TRBD1. CDR3 length: 14 amino acids. J gave up 3 bases and V 10 bases, and 11 bases lay outside the gene matches. Per germline, CDR1 MRHNA and CDR2 SNTAGT. The CDR3 nucleotides are TGTGCCACCAAATTTGACAGGGAAGAAGAGACCCAGTACTTC. This encodes CATKFDREEETQYF.

A single count supports this clone. The chain has TRBV7-9 and TRBJ1-1; perhaps TRBD1 as D (6 bases). Germline CDR1 and CDR2: SEHNR and FQNEAQ (reference sequence). This CDR3 spans 17 amino acids. V dropped 7 bases and J dropped 0 bases, with 21 bases sitting between them. CDR3: CASTSMWGPYLNTEAFF. DNA of the CDR3: TGTGCCAGCACCTCTATGTGGGGGCCTTACTTGAACACTGAAGCTTTCTTT.

The chain links TRBV5-8 to TRBJ2-1; D uncertain. CDR1 and CDR2 (germline): SGHTS, YDEGEE. This CDR3 has 13 residues. Trimming removed 2 bases from V and 5 bases from J, with 8 bases in between. In DNA, the CDR3 is TGTGCCAGCAGCTTCGACTGGAACAATGAGCAGTTCTTC. It encodes CASSFDWNNEQFF.

The chain carries TRBV9 and TRBJ2-1; 9 bases match TRBD2. The CDR3 consists of 16 residues. V trimming: 3 bases; J trimming: 4 bases; junction bases outside the gene matches: 8. Per the germline V gene, CDR1 is SGDLS and CDR2 is YYNGEE. CDR3 amino acids: CASSASSGASYNEQFF. CDR3 DNA: TGTGCCAGCAGCGCTTCTAGCGGGGCGTCTTACAATGAGCAGTTCTTC.

This chain connects TRBV11-3 to TRBJ2-2; the D gene is possibly TRBD1 (6 bases). V was cut by 5 bases and J by 2 bases, with 9 bases left in between. The germline gives CDR1 SGHNT, CDR2 YENEEA. The CDR3 is made up of 14 amino acids. The CDR3: CASSTGTNTGELFF. The CDR3 DNA sequence: TGTGCCAGCAGCACCGGGACAAACACCGGGGAGCTGTTTTTT.

The chain employs TRBV28 and TRBJ1-1, with D perhaps TRBD1 (5 bases). CDR3 length equals 12 residues. Trimming cost V 3 bases and J 11 bases, with 13 bases left between them. Germline V gene lookup returns CDR1 MDHEN and CDR2 SYDVKM. The CDR3 region is CASSFGGVAAFF. CDR3 nucleotide sequence: TGTGCCAGCAGTTTCGGGGGGGTTGCGGCTTTCTTT.

J is TRBJ1-2 and V is TRBV27; D is unclear. Trimming left V 4 bases short and J 8 bases short, with 17 bases between. The germline gives CDR1 MNHEY, CDR2 SMNVEV (reference sequence). There are 14 residues in the CDR3. The CDR3 reads CASSSSAPRSGYTF. For the CDR3, the DNA is TGTGCCAGCAGTTCCTCGGCCCCGCGTAGCGGCTACACCTTC.

The table lists this clone with a count of one. This chain uses TRBV4-2 with TRBJ1-1, with a tentative D call TRBD1 (5 bases). Per germline, CDR1 LGHNA and CDR2 YNFKEQ. V shed 0 bases and J shed 0 bases, with 11 bases lying between them. The CDR3 runs 16 residues. The CDR3 loop reads CASSQDIVGVNTEAFF. For the CDR3, the DNA is TGTGCCAGCAGCCAAGATATCGTAGGGGTGAACACTGAAGCTTTCTTT.

The CDR3: CASSLVSRDREPPGYGYTF. The CDR3 region has the DNA TGTGCCAGCAGCTTAGTCTCACGGGACAGGGAGCCCCCTGGCTATGGCTACACCTTC. This chain uses TRBV7-2 with TRBJ1-2; 9 bases map to TRBD1. The length of the CDR3 is 19 residues. The V and J ends lost 1 base and 4 bases, in that order; junction bases with no gene match: 16. Germline V gene lookup returns CDR1 SGHTA and CDR2 FQGNSA.

This chain uses TRBV30 with TRBJ1-3; D is unresolved. The V gene's germline CDR1 is GTSNPN and CDR2 SVGIG (reference sequence). The ends were cut back, 5 bases at V and 7 bases at J, with 9 bases in the middle. CDR3 length: 11 amino acids. Written as DNA, the CDR3 is TGTGCCTGGGGAGTATCGAACACCATATATTTT. Amino acids: CAWGVSNTIYF. Full variable domain (rest looked up from reference TRBV30 and TRBJ1-3): SQTIHQWPATLVQPVGSPLSLECTVEGTSNPNLYWYRQAAGRGLQLLFYSVGIGQISSEVPQNLSASRPQDRQFILSSKKLLLSDSGFYLCAWGVSNTIYFGEGSWLTVV.

The rearrangement uses TRBV11-2 and TRBJ2-7; the match to TRBD1 covers 7 bases. The germline CDR1 and CDR2 sequences are SGHAT and FQNNGV. Germline trimming cut 5 bases from V and 2 bases from J; bases unmatched to any gene: 3. The CDR3 sequence is 13 residues long. The CDR3 region is CASSPGTAYEQYF. CDR3 sequence (DNA): TGTGCCAGCAGCCCAGGGACAGCCTACGAGCAGTACTTC.

A remark on this clone: A read error may produce the germline difference seen at one junction end. V and J are TRBV7-7 and TRBJ2-2, with 12 bases that match TRBD1. In germline, CDR1 is SSHAT, CDR2 FNYEAQ (reference sequence). The CDR3 is 15 residues long. The CDR3 sequence is CASSSGQGAGGELFF. CDR3 in DNA: TGTGCTAGCAGCTCGGGACAGGGGGCTGGCGGGGAGCTGTTTTTT.

The chain employs TRBV18 and TRBJ1-1; 8 positions match TRBD1. The CDR3 length is 15 residues. Losses at the gene ends were 1 base for V and 1 base for J; bases not matched to a gene: 2. Per the germline V gene, CDR1 is KGHSH and CDR2 is LQKENI. The DNA for the CDR3 is TGTGCCAGCTCACCACGGGGACAGGAGAACACTGAAGCTTTCTTT. Its protein product is CASSPRGQENTEAFF.

The chain couples TRBV6-6 to TRBJ2-1, with TRBD2 matching over 8 bases. Trimming took 5 bases from V and 10 from J; bases not matched to a gene: 4. Germline loops: CDR1 MNHNY, CDR2 SVGAGI (reference sequence). The CDR3 covers 12 residues. DNA for the CDR3: TGTGCCAGCAGTCAAAAGCGGGGGGAGCAGTTCTTC. Translation gives CASSQKRGEQFF.

V usage is TRBV7-3 and J usage is TRBJ2-5, with a tentative D call TRBD1 (6 bases). The CDR3 runs to 13 residues. Germline lookup yields CDR1 SGHTA and CDR2 FQGTGA. Trimming took off 3 bases at V and 5 bases at J, with 10 bases between the two ends. CDR3 protein: CASSFGQGETQYF. The CDR3 DNA reads as TGTGCCAGCAGCTTCGGGCAGGGGGAGACCCAGTACTTC. Full variable domain (missing parts from reference TRBV7-3 and TRBJ2-5): GAGVSQTPSNKVTEKGKYVELRCDPISGHTALYWYRQSLGQGPEFLIYFQGTGAADDSGLPNDRFFAVRPEGSVSTLKIQRTERGDSAVYLCASSFGQGETQYFGPGTRLLVL.